This TCR beta chain is drawn from a study of control samples from healthy donors and cancer patients. Only in-frame clones appear in the TCRdb table, and some are missing; sequencing was by immunoSEQ multiplex PCR. The sample lists about 44,000 clones, around 87% seen once, with 10% to 13% in the top ten. Trimming shortened V by 4 bases and J by 1 base, and 11 bases separated the two germline ends. The CDR3 has 14 residues. In germline, CDR1 is SGHRS, CDR2 YFSETQ. The chain carries TRBV5-1 and TRBJ1-1; a weak D match, TRBD1 (5 bases). The sequenced sample consisted of PBMCs. The clonotype comes from a woman aged 55-69 years with lung cancer. The DNA for the CDR3 is TGCGCCAGCAGCATCGGGACTGCGAACACTGAAGCTTTCTTT. Translated: CASSIGTANTEAFF.